Listed here are 21 T cell receptor beta chains from one sample, sequenced in a study of control samples from healthy donors and cancer patients. Repertoires were generated with immunoSEQ multiplex PCR, while TCRdb's copy carries only in-frame clones and drops some. The repertoire holds around 250,000 clones, with more than 65% as singletons. The sample consisted of PBMCs. These receptors were obtained from an older woman with lung cancer.

The chain couples TRBV4-1 to TRBJ2-5; D ambiguous. Germline V gives CDR1 MGHRA, CDR2 YSYEKL. The length of the CDR3 is 11 residues. Trimming removed 1 base from V and 6 bases from J, with 3 bases in between. The CDR3 reads CASSQGKTQYF. In DNA, the CDR3 is TGCGCCAGCAGCCAAGGGAAGACCCAGTACTTC.

In this sample, this clone turned up a few times. The chain employs TRBV6-1 and TRBJ1-4; D remains unclear. Per the germline V gene, CDR1 is MNHNS and CDR2 is SASEGT. Trimming took off 2 bases at V and 8 bases at J, with 12 bases between the two ends. The CDR3 contains 14 residues. CDR3 coding DNA: TGTGCCAGCAGTGAAAGACATTCCGGAGAAAAACTGTTTTTT. Translation: CASSERHSGEKLFF.

V gene TRBV24-1 combines with J gene TRBJ2-1; 10 nucleotides agree with TRBD2. The trim removed 5 bases at V and 4 bases at J, leaving 7 bases unmatched. The germline CDR1 and CDR2 sequences are KGHDR and SFDVKD. This CDR3 region has 16 residues. The CDR3, as DNA: TGTGCCACCAGTGGTCTAAGCGGGAGGGGATACAATGAGCAGTTCTTC. It is translated as CATSGLSGRGYNEQFF.

The chain joins TRBV6-5 to TRBJ2-3, with 7 bases lining up with TRBD2. CDR3 length equals 15 residues. The V gene's germline CDR1 is MNHEY and CDR2 SVGAGI. With V trimmed by 11 bases and J by 3 bases, 14 bases remained unmatched. CDR3 region: CAGRLDGGWTDTQYF. CDR3 DNA sequence: TGTGCCGGCCGTCTTGACGGGGGGTGGACAGATACGCAGTATTTT.

This clone has a handful of counts. The rearrangement links TRBV7-3 to TRBJ2-3, with D unresolved. V was trimmed by 1 base and J by 4 bases, leaving 6 bases between them. Germline V CDR1 and CDR2: SGHTA, FQGTGA. The CDR3 consists of 13 residues. CDR3 DNA: TGTGCCAGCAGCTTAAGCCAGTCAGATACGCAGTATTTT. This codes for CASSLSQSDTQYF.

The chain uses TRBV4-1 and TRBJ2-3; D might be TRBD1 or TRBD2, each matching 5 bases. Germline CDR1 reads MGHRA; CDR2 reads YSYEKL. The V and J ends lost 3 bases and 6 bases respectively, with 13 bases between them. This CDR3 has 14 residues. CDR3 bases: TGCGCCAGCAGCCAGGAGCGGAAGGGGGATACGCAGTATTTT. Translated: CASSQERKGDTQYF.

The rearrangement links TRBV6-5 to TRBJ1-5, with 7 bases matching TRBD1. The trim removed 10 bases at V and 5 bases at J, leaving 11 bases unmatched. The CDR3 runs to 14 residues. Germline CDR1 and CDR2: MNHEY and SVGAGI. Written as DNA, the CDR3 is TGTGCCACCTGCACAGGGGAGTTTCATCAGCCCCAGCATTTT. It is translated as CATCTGEFHQPQHF.

The chain has TRBV11-2 and TRBJ2-5; 7 nucleotides line up with TRBD2. This CDR3 has 11 residues. Germline V gives CDR1 SGHAT, CDR2 FQNNGV. After removal of 8 bases from V and 6 bases from J, the junction contained 3 bases not matched to a gene. The CDR3 here is CASGRVQTQYF. The CDR3 DNA is TGTGCCAGCGGGAGGGTCCAGACCCAGTACTTC. The complete variable domain, with remaining parts taken from reference TRBV11-2 and TRBJ2-5, reads EAGVAQSPRYKIIEKRQSVAFWCNPISGHATLYWYQQILGQGPKLLIQFQNNGVVDDSQLPKDRFSAERLKGVDSTLKIQPAKLEDSAVYLCASGRVQTQYFGPGTRLLVL.

The chain joins TRBV19 to TRBJ2-7; 9 bases agree with TRBD1. The CDR3 covers 13 residues. Germline values: CDR1 LNHDA, CDR2 SQIVND (reference sequence). Trimming at V came to 4 bases and at J to 6 bases, leaving 4 bases not matched to a gene. The CDR3 nucleotides are TGTGCCAGTAGTACGACAGGGGGGGGCGAGCAGTACTTC. This encodes CASSTTGGGEQYF.

The CDR3 loop reads CASSETFGQGRNSPLHF. The CDR3 nucleotides are TGCGCCAGCAGTGAGACCTTCGGACAGGGACGTAATTCACCCCTCCACTTT. The V and J genes are TRBV10-1 and TRBJ1-6, with 8 bases identical to TRBD1. V lost 2 bases and J lost 6; bases outside the gene matches: 9. The germline V gene has CDR1 WNHNN and CDR2 SYGVQD (reference sequence). The CDR3 length is 17 residues.

The chain has TRBV5-1 and TRBJ2-2; D unclear. Trimming removed 0 bases from V and 0 bases from J, with 9 bases in between. The germline V gene encodes CDR1 SGHRS and CDR2 YFSETQ. The CDR3 has 16 amino acids. The CDR3 DNA is TGCGCCAGCAGCTTGGTAGGATTCGCGAACACCGGGGAGCTGTTTTTT. Its protein product is CASSLVGFANTGELFF.

The rearrangement uses TRBV10-1 and TRBJ2-7; a possible D gene is TRBD2 (6 bases). This CDR3 is built from 13 residues. Per the germline V gene, CDR1 is WNHNN and CDR2 is SYGVQD (reference sequence). Deletions cut 7 bases from V and 6 bases from J, with 16 bases between. CDR3: CASILEWDSEQYF. CDR3 coding DNA: TGCGCCAGCATTCTGGAATGGGACTCCGAGCAGTACTTC.

The chain employs TRBV27 and TRBJ2-7; possible D gene TRBD1, 7 bases. Trimming pared 3 bases from V and 9 bases from J, leaving 15 bases between. The V gene's germline CDR1 is MNHEY and CDR2 SMNVEV (reference sequence). The CDR3 is 13 amino acids. CDR3 nucleotide sequence: TGTGCCAGCAGTTTCAGGGGGGCGCAGGGGCAGTACTTC. It codes for CASSFRGAQGQYF.

This clone has a handful of counts. V and J are TRBV29-1 and TRBJ1-1; D is possibly TRBD1 (6 bases). The germline V and J ends were trimmed by 5 bases and 11 bases, with 21 bases remaining between them. This CDR3 is built from 13 residues. Germline assignment: CDR1 SQVTM and CDR2 ANQGSEA. CDR3 loop: CSVMTGLSMTAFF. The CDR3 DNA is TGCAGCGTTATGACAGGCCTCTCTATGACGGCTTTCTTT.

The chain recombines TRBV6-6 with TRBJ1-1, with D possibly being TRBD1 (5 bases). This CDR3 has 12 amino acids. V was clipped by 5 bases and J by 7 bases, with 11 bases between them. Germline lookup yields CDR1 MNHNY and CDR2 SVGAGI (reference sequence). The CDR3 DNA reads as TGTGCCAGCAGTACTGGGGACGGTGAAGCTTTCTTT. It encodes CASSTGDGEAFF.

The chain couples TRBV6-2 or TRBV6-3 to TRBJ1-5; 8 bases line up with TRBD1. This CDR3 comprises 14 residues. The V segment lost 4 bases and the J segment 6 bases; nucleotides outside the gene matches: 5. The germline CDR1 and CDR2 sequences are MNHEY and SVGEGT. CDR3 loop: CASSFTGGSQPQHF. DNA of the CDR3: TGTGCCAGCAGTTTTACAGGGGGGAGTCAGCCCCAGCATTTT.

The V gene is TRBV6-5, the J gene TRBJ1-6; 10 bases map to TRBD1. Per germline, CDR1 MNHEY and CDR2 SVGAGI. The J segment lost 9 bases and the V segment lost 8 bases, leaving 10 bases of the junction unmatched. The CDR3 is 15 amino acids. The CDR3 coding sequence is TGTGCCAGCTGGCCTGACAGGGGGCTAACTTCACCCCTCCACTTT. This encodes CASWPDRGLTSPLHF.

The chain employs TRBV5-8 and TRBJ1-6, with 7 bases aligning to TRBD1. V dropped 4 bases and J dropped 9; count of bases not matched to a gene: 7. Germline-derived CDR1 and CDR2 are SGHTS and YDEGEE. This CDR3 region has 14 residues. The CDR3, as DNA: TGTGCCAGCAGCCTCGGACAGGAAAGTTCACCCCTCCACTTT. Translation gives CASSLGQESSPLHF.

The J gene is TRBJ1-3, the V gene TRBV19, with D possibly matching TRBD1 (6 bases). Per the germline V gene, CDR1 is LNHDA and CDR2 is SQIVND (reference sequence). The CDR3 totals 14 residues. The V gene lost 3 bases and the J gene lost 2 bases, with 8 bases spanning the gap. CDR3 nucleotide sequence: TGTGCCAGTAGTATGCAGGGGACTGGAAACACCATATATTTT. Protein product: CASSMQGTGNTIYF.

This clone came up once. The chain couples TRBV30 to TRBJ1-3; no clear D. V was pared by 2 bases and J by 2 bases, with 13 bases between. Germline CDR1 is GTSNPN and CDR2 is SVGIG (reference sequence). The length of the CDR3 is 15 residues. In DNA, the CDR3 is TGTGCCTGGAGTCCCCTAGGAGCAGCTGGAAACACCATATATTTT. It translates to CAWSPLGAAGNTIYF.

V usage is TRBV5-1 and J usage is TRBJ1-1; 8 bases are a match to TRBD1. The CDR3 extends over 15 amino acids. CDR1 is SGHRS, CDR2 YFSETQ, per germline. J gave up 2 bases and V 2 bases, and 5 bases lay outside the gene matches. This chain's CDR3 is CASSLPTGANTEAFF. The CDR3, as DNA: TGCGCCAGCAGCTTACCGACAGGGGCAAACACTGAAGCTTTCTTT.